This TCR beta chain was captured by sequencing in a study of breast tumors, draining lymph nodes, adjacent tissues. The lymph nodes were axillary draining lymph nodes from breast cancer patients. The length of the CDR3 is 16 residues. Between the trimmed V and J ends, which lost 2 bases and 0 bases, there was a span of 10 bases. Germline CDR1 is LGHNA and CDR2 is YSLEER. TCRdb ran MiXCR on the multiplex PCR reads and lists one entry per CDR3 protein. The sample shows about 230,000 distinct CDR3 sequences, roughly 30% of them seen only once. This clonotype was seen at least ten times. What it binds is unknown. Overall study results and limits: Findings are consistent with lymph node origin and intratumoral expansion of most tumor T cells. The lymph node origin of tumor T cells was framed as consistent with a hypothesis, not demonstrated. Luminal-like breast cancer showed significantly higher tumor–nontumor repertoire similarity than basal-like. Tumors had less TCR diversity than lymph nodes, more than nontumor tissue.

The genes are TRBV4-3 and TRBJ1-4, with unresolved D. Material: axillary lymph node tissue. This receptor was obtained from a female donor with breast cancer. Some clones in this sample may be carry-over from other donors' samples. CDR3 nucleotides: TGCGCCAGCAGCCAATTAATCGCTGCAACTAATGAAAAACTGTTTTTT. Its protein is CASSQLIAATNEKLFF.